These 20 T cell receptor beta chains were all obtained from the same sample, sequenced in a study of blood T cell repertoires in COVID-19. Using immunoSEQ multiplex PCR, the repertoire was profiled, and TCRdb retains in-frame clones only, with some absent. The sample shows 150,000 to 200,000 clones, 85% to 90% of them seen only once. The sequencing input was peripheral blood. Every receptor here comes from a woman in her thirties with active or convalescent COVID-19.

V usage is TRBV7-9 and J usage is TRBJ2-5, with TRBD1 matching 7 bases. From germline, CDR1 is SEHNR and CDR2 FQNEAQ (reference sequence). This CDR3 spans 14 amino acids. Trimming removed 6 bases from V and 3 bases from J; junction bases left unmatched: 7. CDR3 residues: CASRHLGTEETQYF. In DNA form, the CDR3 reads TGTGCCAGCAGGCATCTCGGGACAGAAGAGACCCAGTACTTC. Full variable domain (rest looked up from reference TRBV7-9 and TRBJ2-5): DTGVSQNPRHKITKRGQNVTFRCDPISEHNRLYWYRQTLGQGPEFLTYFQNEAQLEKSRLLSDRFSAERPKGSFSTLEIQRTEQGDSAMYLCASRHLGTEETQYFGPGTRLLVL.

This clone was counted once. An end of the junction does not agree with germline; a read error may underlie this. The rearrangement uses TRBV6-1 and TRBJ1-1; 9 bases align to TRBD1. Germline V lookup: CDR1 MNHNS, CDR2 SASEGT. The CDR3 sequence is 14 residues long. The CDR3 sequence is CASSEGIGERDRVF. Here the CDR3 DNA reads TGTGCCAGCAGTGAAGGGATAGGAGAGCGGGACAGGGTATTT.

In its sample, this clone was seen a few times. CDR3 region: CASSLGQGNYGYTF. Here the CDR3 DNA reads TGTGCCAGCAGCTTGGGACAGGGGAACTATGGCTACACCTTC. The chain carries TRBV5-6 and TRBJ1-2; 8 bases line up with TRBD1. CDR1 is SGHDT and CDR2 is YYEEEE in the germline V gene. The CDR3 is made up of 14 amino acids. Trimming removed 0 bases from V and 2 bases from J; junction bases left unmatched: 0.

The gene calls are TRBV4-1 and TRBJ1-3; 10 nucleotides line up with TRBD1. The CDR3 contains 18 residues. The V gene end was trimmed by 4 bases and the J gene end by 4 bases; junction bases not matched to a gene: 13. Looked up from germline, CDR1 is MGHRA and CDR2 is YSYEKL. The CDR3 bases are TGCGCCAGCAGCCCCGGGACAGGGGCTTCCCGGGTAGGAAACACCATATATTTT. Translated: CASSPGTGASRVGNTIYF.

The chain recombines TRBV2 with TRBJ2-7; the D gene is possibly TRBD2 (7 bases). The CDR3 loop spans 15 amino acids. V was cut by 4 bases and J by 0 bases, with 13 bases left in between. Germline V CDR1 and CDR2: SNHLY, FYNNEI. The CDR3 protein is CASSATRGLSYEQYF. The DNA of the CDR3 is TGTGCCAGCAGTGCTACGCGGGGGCTCTCCTACGAGCAGTACTTC.

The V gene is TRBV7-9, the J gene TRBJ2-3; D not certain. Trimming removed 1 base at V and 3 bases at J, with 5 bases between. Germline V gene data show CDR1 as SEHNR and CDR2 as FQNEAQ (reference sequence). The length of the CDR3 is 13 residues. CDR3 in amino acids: CASSLGSTDTQYF. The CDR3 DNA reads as TGTGCCAGCAGCTTAGGTAGTACAGATACGCAGTATTTT.

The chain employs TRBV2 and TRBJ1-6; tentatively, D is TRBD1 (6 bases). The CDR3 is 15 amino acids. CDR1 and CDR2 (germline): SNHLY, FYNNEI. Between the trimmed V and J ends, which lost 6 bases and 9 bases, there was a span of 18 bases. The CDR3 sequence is CASRGDKIGGSPLHF. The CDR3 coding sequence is TGTGCCAGCAGGGGGGACAAAATAGGGGGTTCACCCCTCCACTTT.

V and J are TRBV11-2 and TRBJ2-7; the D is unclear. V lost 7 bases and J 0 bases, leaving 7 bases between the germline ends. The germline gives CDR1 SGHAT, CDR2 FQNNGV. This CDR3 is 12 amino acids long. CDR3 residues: CASTVSSYEQYF. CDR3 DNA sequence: TGTGCCAGCACCGTTAGCTCCTACGAGCAGTACTTC.

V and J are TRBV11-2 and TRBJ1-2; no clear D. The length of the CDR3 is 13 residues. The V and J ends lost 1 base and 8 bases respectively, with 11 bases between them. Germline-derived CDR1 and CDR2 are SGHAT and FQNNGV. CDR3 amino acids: CASSLAGVNGYTF. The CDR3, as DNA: TGTGCCAGCAGCTTAGCCGGGGTGAACGGCTACACCTTC.

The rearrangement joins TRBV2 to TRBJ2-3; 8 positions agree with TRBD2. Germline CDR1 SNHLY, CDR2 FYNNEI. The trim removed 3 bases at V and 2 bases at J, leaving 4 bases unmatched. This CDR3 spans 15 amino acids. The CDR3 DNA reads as TGTGCCAGCAGTGAGGAGCGGGGGCCCACAGATACGCAGTATTTT. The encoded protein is CASSEERGPTDTQYF.

The CDR3 nucleotides are TGTGCCAGCAGCCAAGATCTGACGACTAGCGGTAAGGATGAGCAGTTCTTC. Amino acids: CASSQDLTTSGKDEQFF. The chain links TRBV3-1 (or the pseudogene TRBV3-2) to TRBJ2-1; TRBD2 matches at 9 bases. Germline trimming cut 0 bases from V and 8 bases from J; bases unmatched to any gene: 11. Germline loops: CDR1 LGHDT, CDR2 YNNKEL (reference sequence). The CDR3 runs 17 residues.

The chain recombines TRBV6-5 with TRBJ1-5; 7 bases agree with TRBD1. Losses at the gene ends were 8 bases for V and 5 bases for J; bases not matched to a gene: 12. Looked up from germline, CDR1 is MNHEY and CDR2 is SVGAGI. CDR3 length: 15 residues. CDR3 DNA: TGTGCCAGCTCCCCAAGGGACAGACTCTATCAGCCCCAGCATTTT. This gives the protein CASSPRDRLYQPQHF.

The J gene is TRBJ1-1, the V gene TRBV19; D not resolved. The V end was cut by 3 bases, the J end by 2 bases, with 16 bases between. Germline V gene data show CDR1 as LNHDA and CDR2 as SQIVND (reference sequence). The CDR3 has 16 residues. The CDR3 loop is CASSIGPGEINTEAFF. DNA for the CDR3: TGTGCCAGTAGTATTGGCCCCGGGGAGATAAACACTGAAGCTTTCTTT.

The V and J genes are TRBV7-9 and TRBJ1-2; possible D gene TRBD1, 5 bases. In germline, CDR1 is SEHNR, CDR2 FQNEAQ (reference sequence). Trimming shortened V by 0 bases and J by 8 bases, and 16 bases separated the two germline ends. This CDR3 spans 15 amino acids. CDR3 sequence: CASSLAQTAHGGYTF. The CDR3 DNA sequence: TGTGCCAGCAGCTTAGCGCAGACAGCCCATGGAGGCTACACCTTC.

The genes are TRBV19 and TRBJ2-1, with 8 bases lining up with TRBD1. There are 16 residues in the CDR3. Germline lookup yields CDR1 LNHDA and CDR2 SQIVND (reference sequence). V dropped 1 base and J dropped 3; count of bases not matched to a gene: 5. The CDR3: CASSIGTGSGYNEQFF. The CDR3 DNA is TGTGCCAGTAGTATAGGGACAGGGAGCGGCTACAATGAGCAGTTCTTC.

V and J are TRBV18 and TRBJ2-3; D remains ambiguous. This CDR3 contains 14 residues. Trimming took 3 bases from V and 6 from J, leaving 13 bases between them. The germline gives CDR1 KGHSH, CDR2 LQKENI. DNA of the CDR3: TGTGCCAGCTCACCCGAACAAGCGATGGATACGCAGTATTTT. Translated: CASSPEQAMDTQYF.

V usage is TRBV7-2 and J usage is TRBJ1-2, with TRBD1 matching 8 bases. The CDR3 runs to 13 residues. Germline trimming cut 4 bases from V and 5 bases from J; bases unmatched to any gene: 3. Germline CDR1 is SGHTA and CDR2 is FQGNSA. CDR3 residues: CASSYGTGYGYTF. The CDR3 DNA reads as TGTGCCAGCAGCTACGGGACAGGATATGGCTACACCTTC.

CDR3 bases: TGTGCCAGAACCCTCACTCGGGCAGGGGCCCGGCGATTCCGTCCTGAAGCTTTCTTT. Its translation: CARTLTRAGARRFRPEAFF. The rearrangement links TRBV5-3 to TRBJ1-1, with D possibly matching TRBD1 (6 bases). TRBV5-3 is identified as an open reading frame with a role that is uncertain. This CDR3 contains 19 residues. V gave up 6 bases and J gave up 6 bases, with 33 bases separating them.

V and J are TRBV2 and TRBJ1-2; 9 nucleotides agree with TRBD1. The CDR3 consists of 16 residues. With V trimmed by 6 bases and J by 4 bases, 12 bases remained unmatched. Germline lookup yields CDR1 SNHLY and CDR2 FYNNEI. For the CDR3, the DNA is TGTGCCAGCAGCGGTTCGGTAGCGGGACAGGGCTATGGCTACACCTTC. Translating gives CASSGSVAGQGYGYTF.

CDR3 DNA sequence: TGTGCCAGCAGCTTAGTTGACAGGCGGTACACTGAAGCTTTCTTT. Its translation: CASSLVDRRYTEAFF. The chain carries TRBV7-2 and TRBJ1-1; D possibly corresponds to TRBD1 (6 bases). CDR3 length: 15 residues. The germline V gene has CDR1 SGHTA and CDR2 FQGNSA. V lost 1 base, J lost 3 bases, and 12 bases lay in between.